This paragraph reports one T cell receptor beta chain. To make TCR beta libraries, researchers used iRepertoire HTBI primers and Arm-PCR of CDR3 regions. In TCRdb, the multiplex PCR reads were re-called with MiXCR into one record per CDR3 protein. The data contain hundreds of thousands of distinct CDR3 sequences, roughly 14% of them seen just once; the ten biggest clones take up roughly a tenth. Time point described: newly diagnosed GD, antithyroid drugs for less than 3 months. RNA extracted from PBMCs served as the sequencing template. Trimming removed 2 bases from V and 5 bases from J, with 15 bases in between. The CDR3 has 15 amino acids. The V gene's germline CDR1 is MGHDK and CDR2 SYGVNS. This sample stems from a study of regulatory T cells in long-lasting Graves disease. Another study also made use of these data, one on T cells in Graves' hyperthyroidism and ophthalmopathy. As that study records: Carried out on the TCR CDR3, a first-round RT-PCR used the HTBI primer set.

This chain connects TRBV25-1 to TRBJ2-5; D is perhaps TRBD1 or TRBD2 (5 bases each). The clonotype originates from a man aged 25-45 years with Graves disease. The specimen was peripheral blood mononuclear cells (PBMCs), collected at new diagnosis, from a patient treated with antithyroid drugs. CDR3 DNA sequence: TGTGCCAGCAGTGAAGGGAGAAAAGGGGATGAGACCCAGTACTTC. Translation gives CASSEGRKGDETQYF. The whole variable domain, remainder taken from reference TRBV25-1 and TRBJ2-5, is EADIYQTPRYLVIGTGKKITLECSQTMGHDKMYWYQQDPGMELHLIHYSYGVNSTEKGDLSSESTVSRIRTEHFPLTLESARPSHTSQYLCASSEGRKGDETQYFGPGTRLLVL.